This TCR beta chain derives from a study of vaccination and CD4 T cells after COVID-19. Germline trimming cut 1 base from V and 5 bases from J; bases unmatched to any gene: 4. The length of the CDR3 is 15 residues. Germline V CDR1 and CDR2: MNHNS, SASEGT. Treatment reported: roughly ten-day PBMC culture with coronavirus spike peptide pools or control peptides (ViraFEST assay). As regards this clonotype: As yet, its antigen is unknown.

At the Johns Hopkins FTIC core, DNA taken from cultured CD4+ T cells was sequenced by way of the Oncomine TCR Beta short-read assay. A single record per CDR3 protein comes from TCRdb applying MiXCR to the PCR reads. The table records approximately 10,000 distinct CDR3 sequences, around 45% of them present only once. The material was cultured CD4+ T cells from blood, obtained after SARS-CoV-2 vaccination. The receptor was isolated from a human donor with COVID-19. This chain connects TRBV6-1 to TRBJ2-2; 7 bases align to TRBD1. The CDR3 loop is CASSEGGTDTGELFF. CDR3 nucleotides: TGTGCCAGCAGTGAAGGGGGGACAGATACCGGGGAGCTGTTTTTT.